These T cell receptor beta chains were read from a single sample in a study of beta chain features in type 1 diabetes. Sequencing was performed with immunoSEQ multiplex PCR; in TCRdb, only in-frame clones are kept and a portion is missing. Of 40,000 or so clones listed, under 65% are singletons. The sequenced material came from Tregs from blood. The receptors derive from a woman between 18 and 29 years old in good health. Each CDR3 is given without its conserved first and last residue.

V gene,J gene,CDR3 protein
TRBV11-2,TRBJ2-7,ASSVQGRHEQY
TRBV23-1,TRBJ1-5,ASSQCSFWTGGFNQPQH
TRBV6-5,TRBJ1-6,ASSYWDRVHNSPLH
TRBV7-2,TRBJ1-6,ASSQQPPIQGTYNSPLH
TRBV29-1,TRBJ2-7,SVEKQGSEQY
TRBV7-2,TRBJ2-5,ASSSGGGAEETQY
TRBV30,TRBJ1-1,AWSTGWEAF
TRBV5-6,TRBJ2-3,ASSSLGTSGRVTQY
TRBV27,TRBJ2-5,ASSSSLRGETQY
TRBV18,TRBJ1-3,ASSPSVLSGNTIY
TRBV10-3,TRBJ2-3,ASQATSENTDTQY
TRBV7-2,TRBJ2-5,ASSRAGLAGGPHIN
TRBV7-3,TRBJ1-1,ASSSIPGGNTEAF
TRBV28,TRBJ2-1,ASSLTGTGWYNEQF
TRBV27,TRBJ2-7,ASSGLAGKTQLSSYEQY
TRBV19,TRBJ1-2,ASRDRGNYGYT
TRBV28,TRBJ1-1,ASKTGGVLNTEAF
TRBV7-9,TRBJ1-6,ASSGGVRLH
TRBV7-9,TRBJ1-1,ASSQSPALGMNTEAF
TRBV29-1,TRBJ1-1,SVDYGGTEAF
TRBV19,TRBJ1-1,ASSKKGPNTEAF
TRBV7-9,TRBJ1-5,ASSFWGTRGNQPQH
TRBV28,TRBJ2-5,ASSSGQLQETQY
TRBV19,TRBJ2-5,ASRGLAGGGETQY
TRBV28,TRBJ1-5,ASSSYPRQLSGLWNQPQH
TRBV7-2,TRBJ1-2,ASSQVRGSGYT
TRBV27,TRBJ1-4,ASGGTAINEKLF
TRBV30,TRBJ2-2,AWSVWLATGELF
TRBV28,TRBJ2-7,ASTTPGLALTAGYEQY
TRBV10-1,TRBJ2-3,ASSESGTGPDTQY
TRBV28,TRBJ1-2,ASSLSQVVGYGYT
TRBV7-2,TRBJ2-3,ASSLFAVSTDTQY
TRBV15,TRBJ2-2,ATSGGASRSNTGELF
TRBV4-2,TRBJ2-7,ASSQDHTAGGSWYEQY
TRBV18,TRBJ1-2,ASSPGQYYGYT
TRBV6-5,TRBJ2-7,ASSSEGTAPYEQY
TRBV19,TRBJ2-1,ASSRYYNEQF
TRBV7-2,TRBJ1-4,ASSSQGTGNEKLF
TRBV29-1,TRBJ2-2,SVLGTGGAGELF
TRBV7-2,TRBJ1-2,ASSLERDYGYT
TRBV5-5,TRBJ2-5,ATMTSGIAGETQY